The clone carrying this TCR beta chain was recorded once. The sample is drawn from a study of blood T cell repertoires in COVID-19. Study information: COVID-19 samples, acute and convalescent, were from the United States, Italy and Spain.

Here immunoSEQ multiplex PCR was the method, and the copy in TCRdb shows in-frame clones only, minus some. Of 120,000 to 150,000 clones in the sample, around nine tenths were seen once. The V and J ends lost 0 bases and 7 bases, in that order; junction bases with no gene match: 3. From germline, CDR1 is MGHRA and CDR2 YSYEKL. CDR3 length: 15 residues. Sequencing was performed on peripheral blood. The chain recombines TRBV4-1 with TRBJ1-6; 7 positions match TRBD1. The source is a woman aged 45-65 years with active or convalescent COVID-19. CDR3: CASSQDGQANSPLHF. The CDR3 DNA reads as TGCGCCAGCAGCCAAGATGGACAGGCCAATTCACCCCTCCACTTT.